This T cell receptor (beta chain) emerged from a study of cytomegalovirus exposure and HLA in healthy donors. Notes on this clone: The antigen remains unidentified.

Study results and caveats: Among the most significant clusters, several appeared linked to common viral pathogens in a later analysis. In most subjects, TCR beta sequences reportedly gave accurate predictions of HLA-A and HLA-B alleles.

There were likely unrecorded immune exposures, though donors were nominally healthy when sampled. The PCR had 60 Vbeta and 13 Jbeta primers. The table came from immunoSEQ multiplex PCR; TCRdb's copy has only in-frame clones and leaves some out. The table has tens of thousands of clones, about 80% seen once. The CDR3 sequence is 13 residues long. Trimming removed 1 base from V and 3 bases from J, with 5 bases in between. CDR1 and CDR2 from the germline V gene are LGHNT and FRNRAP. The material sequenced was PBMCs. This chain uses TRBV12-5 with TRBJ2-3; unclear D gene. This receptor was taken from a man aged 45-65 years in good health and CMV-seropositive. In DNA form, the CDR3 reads TGTGCTAGTGGTTTGGGTCTGACAGATACGCAGTATTTT. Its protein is CASGLGLTDTQYF.